This entry features one T cell receptor (beta chain) sequence. The antigen is undetermined. This sample is part of a study of T-cell reconstitution after alpha-beta-depleted transplantation in children. Unique molecular identifiers were incorporated when the TCRbeta library was constructed. Each CDR3 protein gets one entry after TCRdb re-called the PCR reads with MiXCR. Of about 980,000 distinct CDR3 sequences in the sample, about 29% were seen once. The CDR3 is 15 residues long. The germline V gene has CDR1 MNHEY and CDR2 SMNVEV (reference sequence). With V trimmed by 2 bases and J by 5 bases, 7 bases remained unmatched. Study results and caveats: By one year post-transplant, T-cell counts and diversity largely arose from T cells that were newly produced.

The material was PBMCs, mostly from graft donor cells, obtained 360 days after TCRalphabeta/CD19-depleted stem cell transplant. The TCR originated in a boy less than two years old who had a stem cell transplant for SCID, so the T cells may come from the graft donor. The chain is built from TRBV27 and TRBJ2-7, with 9 bases lining up with TRBD1. CDR3 nucleotide sequence: TGTGCCAGCAGTTTAGGGGGACAGGGTCGGGACGAGCAGTACTTC. Protein: CASSLGGQGRDEQYF.